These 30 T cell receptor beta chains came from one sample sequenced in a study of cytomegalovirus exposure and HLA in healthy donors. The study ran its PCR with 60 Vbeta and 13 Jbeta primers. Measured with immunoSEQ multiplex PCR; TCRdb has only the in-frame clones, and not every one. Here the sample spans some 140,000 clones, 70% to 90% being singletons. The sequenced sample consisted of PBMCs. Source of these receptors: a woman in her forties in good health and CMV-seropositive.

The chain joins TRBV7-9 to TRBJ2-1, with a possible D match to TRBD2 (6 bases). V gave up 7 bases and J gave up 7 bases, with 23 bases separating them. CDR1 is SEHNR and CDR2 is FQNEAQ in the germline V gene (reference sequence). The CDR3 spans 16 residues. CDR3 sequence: CASTFLSGTLGNEQFF. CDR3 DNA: TGTGCCAGCACCTTTTTGTCCGGGACTTTAGGGAATGAGCAGTTCTTC.

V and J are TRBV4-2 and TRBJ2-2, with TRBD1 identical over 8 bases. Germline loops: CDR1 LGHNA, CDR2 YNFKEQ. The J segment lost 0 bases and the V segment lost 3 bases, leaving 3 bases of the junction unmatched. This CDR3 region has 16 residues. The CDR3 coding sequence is TGTGCCAGCAGCCATCGGACAGGGTCGAACACCGGGGAGCTGTTTTTT. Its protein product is CASSHRTGSNTGELFF.

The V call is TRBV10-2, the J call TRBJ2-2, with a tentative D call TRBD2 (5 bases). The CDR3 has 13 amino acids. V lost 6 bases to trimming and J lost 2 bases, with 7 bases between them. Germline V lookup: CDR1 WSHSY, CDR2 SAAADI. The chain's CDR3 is CASRSGNTGELFF. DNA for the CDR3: TGCGCCAGCAGAAGCGGTAACACCGGGGAGCTGTTTTTT.

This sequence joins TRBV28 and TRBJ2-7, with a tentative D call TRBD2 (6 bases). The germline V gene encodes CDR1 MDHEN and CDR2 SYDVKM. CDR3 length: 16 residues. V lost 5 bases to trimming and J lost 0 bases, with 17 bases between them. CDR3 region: CASSPGGASSSYEQYF. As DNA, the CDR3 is TGTGCCAGCAGTCCCGGAGGGGCGTCTAGCTCCTACGAGCAGTACTTC.

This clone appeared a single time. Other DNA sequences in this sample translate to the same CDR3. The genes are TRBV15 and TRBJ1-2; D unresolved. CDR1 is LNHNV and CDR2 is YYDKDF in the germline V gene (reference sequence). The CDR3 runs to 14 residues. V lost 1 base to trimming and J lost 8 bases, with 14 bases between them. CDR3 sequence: CATSRVPEAYGYTF. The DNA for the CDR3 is TGTGCCACCAGCAGAGTCCCAGAGGCCTACGGCTACACCTTC.

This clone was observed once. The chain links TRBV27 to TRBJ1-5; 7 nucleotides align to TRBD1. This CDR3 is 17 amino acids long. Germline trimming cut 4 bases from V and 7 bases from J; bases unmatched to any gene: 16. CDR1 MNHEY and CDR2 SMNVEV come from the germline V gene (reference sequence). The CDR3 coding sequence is TGTGCCAGCAGTTCTATACCCCAACAGGGGTACAGGCAGCCCCAGCATTTT. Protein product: CASSSIPQQGYRQPQHF.

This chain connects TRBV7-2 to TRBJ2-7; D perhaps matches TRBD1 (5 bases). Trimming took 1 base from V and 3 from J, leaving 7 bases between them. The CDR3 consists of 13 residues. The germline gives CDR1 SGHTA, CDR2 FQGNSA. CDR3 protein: CASSLGTNYEQYF. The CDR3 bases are TGTGCCAGCAGCTTAGGGACAAACTACGAGCAGTACTTC. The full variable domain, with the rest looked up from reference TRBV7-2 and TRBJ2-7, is GAGVSQSPSNKVTEKGKDVELRCDPISGHTALYWYRQSLGQGLEFLIYFQGNSAPDKSGLPSDRFSAERTGGSVSTLTIQRTQQEDSAVYLCASSLGTNYEQYFGPGTRLTVT.

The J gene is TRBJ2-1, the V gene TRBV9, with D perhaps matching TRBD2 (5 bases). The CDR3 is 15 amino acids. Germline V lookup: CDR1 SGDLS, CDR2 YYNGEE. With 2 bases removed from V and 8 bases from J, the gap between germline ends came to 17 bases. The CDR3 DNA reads TGTGCCAGCAGCGTGGAAGGAGGCTCCTGGGATGAGCAGTTCTTC. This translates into CASSVEGGSWDEQFF.

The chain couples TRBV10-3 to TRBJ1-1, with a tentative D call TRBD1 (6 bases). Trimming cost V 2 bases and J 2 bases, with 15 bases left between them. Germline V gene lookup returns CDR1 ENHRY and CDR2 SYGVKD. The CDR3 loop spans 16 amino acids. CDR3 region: CAISERTGTLNTEAFF. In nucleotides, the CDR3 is TGTGCCATCAGTGAGAGGACCGGGACACTTAACACTGAAGCTTTCTTT.

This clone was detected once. The CDR3: CASSERGTSGHEQFF. Written as DNA, the CDR3 is TGTGCCAGCAGCGAGAGGGGCACTAGCGGGCATGAGCAGTTCTTC. The gene calls are TRBV9 and TRBJ2-1, with 9 bases aligning to TRBD2. With 3 bases clipped from V and 8 bases from J, the junction kept 9 bases outside the gene matches. CDR3 length equals 15 residues. Germline values: CDR1 SGDLS, CDR2 YYNGEE.

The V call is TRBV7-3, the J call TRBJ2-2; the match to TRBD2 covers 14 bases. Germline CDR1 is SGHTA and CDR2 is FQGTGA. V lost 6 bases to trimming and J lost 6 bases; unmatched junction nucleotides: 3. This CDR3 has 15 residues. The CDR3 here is CASRRLAGGAGELFF. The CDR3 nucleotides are TGTGCCAGCAGACGACTAGCGGGAGGGGCCGGGGAGCTGTTTTTT.

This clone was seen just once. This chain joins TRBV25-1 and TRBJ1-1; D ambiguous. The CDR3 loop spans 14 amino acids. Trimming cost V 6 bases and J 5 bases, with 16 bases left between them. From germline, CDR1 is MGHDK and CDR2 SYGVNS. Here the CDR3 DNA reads TGTGCCAGCAGCATCGGAGGGATAGGAACTGAAGCTTTCTTT. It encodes CASSIGGIGTEAFF. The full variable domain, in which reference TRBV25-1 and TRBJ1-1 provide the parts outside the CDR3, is EADIYQTPRYLVIGTGKKITLECSQTMGHDKMYWYQQDPGMELHLIHYSYGVNSTEKGDLSSESTVSRIRTEHFPLTLESARPSHTSQYLCASSIGGIGTEAFFGQGTRLTVV.

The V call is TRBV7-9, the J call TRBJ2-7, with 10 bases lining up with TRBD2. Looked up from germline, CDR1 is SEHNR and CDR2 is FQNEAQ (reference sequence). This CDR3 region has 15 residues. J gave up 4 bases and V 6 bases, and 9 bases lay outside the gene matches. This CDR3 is CASSRLEREGYEQYF. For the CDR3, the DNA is TGTGCCAGCAGTAGACTAGAGCGGGAGGGGTACGAGCAGTACTTC.

CDR3 sequence: CASSTGLAVQETQYF. In DNA form, the CDR3 reads TGTGCCAGCAGCACGGGACTAGCGGTCCAAGAGACCCAGTACTTC. V is TRBV7-6 and J is TRBJ2-5; 11 bases fit TRBD2. Germline V gene data show CDR1 as SGHVS and CDR2 as FNYEAQ. With V trimmed by 5 bases and J by 1 base, 3 bases remained unmatched. The CDR3 is 15 residues long.

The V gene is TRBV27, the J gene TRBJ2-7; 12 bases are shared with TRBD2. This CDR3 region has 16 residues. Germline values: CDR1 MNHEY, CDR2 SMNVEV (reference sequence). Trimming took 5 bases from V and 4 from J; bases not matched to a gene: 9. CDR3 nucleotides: TGTGCCAGCAGTCTTCTAGCGGGAGGGAGAGCGTACGAGCAGTACTTC. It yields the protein CASSLLAGGRAYEQYF.

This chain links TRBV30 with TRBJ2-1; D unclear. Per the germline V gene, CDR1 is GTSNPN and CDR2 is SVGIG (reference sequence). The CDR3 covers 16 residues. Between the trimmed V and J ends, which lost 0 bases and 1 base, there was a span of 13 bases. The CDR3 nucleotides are TGTGCCTGGAGTGTGGATCGCGCGGCATCCTACAATGAGCAGTTCTTC. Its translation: CAWSVDRAASYNEQFF. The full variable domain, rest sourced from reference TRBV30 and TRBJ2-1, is SQTIHQWPATLVQPVGSPLSLECTVEGTSNPNLYWYRQAAGRGLQLLFYSVGIGQISSEVPQNLSASRPQDRQFILSSKKLLLSDSGFYLCAWSVDRAASYNEQFFGPGTRLTVL.

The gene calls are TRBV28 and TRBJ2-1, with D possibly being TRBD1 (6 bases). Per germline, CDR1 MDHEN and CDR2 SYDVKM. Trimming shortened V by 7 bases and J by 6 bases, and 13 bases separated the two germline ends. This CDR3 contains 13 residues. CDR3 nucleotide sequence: TGTGCCAGCATTAATGACAGGTTCAATGAGCAGTTCTTC. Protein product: CASINDRFNEQFF.

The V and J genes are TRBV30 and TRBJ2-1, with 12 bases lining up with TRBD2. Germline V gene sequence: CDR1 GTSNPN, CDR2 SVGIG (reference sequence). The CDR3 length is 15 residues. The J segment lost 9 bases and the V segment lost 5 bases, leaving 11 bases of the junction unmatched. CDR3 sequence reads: CAWGGASGRASEQFF. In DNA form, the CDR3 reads TGTGCCTGGGGGGGGGCTAGCGGGAGGGCCAGTGAGCAGTTCTTC.

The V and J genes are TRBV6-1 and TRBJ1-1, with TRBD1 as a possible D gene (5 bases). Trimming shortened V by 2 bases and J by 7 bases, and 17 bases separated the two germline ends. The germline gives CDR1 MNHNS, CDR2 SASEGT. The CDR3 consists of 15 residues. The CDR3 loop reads CASSERWLGPFEAFF. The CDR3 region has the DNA TGTGCCAGCAGTGAACGATGGTTGGGGCCCTTTGAAGCTTTCTTT.

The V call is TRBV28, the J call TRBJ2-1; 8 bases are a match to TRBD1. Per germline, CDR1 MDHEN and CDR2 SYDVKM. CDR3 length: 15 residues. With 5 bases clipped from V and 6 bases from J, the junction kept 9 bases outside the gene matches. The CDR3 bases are TGTGCCAGCAGTGAGAGCAGGGGGCTAGGCAATGAGCAGTTCTTC. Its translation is CASSESRGLGNEQFF.

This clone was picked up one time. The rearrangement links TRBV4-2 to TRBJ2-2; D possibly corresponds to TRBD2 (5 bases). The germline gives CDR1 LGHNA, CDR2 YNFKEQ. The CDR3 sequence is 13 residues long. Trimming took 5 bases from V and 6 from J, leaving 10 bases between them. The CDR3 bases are TGTGCCAGCAGCTCTAGCCAGCCCGGGGAGCTGTTTTTT. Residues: CASSSSQPGELFF.

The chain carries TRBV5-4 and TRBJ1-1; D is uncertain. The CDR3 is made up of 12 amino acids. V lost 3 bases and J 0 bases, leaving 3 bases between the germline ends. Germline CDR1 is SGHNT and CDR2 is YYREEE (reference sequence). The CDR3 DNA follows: TGTGCCAGCAGCTCTGTGAACACTGAAGCTTTCTTT. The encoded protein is CASSSVNTEAFF. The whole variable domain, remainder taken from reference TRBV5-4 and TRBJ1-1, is ETGVTQSPTHLIKTRGQQVTLRCSSQSGHNTVSWYQQALGQGPQFIFQYYREEENGRGNFPPRFSGLQFPNYSSELNVNALELDDSALYLCASSSVNTEAFFGQGTRLTVV.

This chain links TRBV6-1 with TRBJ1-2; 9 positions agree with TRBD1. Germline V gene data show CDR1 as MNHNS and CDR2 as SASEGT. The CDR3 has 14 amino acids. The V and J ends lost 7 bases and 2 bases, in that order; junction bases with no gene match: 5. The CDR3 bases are TGTGCCAGCATTCCCGGGACAGGGAACTATGGCTACACCTTC. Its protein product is CASIPGTGNYGYTF.

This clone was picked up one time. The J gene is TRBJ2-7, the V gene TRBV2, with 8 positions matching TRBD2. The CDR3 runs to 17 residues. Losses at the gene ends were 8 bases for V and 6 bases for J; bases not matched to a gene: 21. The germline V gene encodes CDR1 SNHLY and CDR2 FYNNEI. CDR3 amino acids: CASDSPVFPAGELEQYF. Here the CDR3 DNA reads TGTGCCAGCGATAGCCCTGTCTTTCCAGCGGGAGAACTCGAGCAGTACTTC. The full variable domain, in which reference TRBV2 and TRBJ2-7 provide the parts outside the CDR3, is EPEVTQTPSHQVTQMGQEVILRCVPISNHLYFYWYRQILGQKVEFLVSFYNNEISEKSEIFDDQFSVERPDGSNFTLKIRSTKLEDSAMYFCASDSPVFPAGELEQYFGPGTRLTVT.

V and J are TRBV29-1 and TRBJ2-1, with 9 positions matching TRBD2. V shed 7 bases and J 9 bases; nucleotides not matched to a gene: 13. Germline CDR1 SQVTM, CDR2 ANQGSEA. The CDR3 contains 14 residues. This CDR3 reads CSASLAGGAGEQFF. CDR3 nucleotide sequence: TGCAGCGCTTCACTAGCGGGTGGGGCTGGTGAGCAGTTCTTC.

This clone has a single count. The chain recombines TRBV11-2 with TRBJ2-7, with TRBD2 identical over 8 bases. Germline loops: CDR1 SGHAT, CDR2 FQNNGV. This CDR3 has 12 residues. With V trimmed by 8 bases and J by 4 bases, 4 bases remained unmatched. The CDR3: CASREGDYEQYF. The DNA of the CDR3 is TGTGCCAGCCGGGAGGGGGATTACGAGCAGTACTTC.

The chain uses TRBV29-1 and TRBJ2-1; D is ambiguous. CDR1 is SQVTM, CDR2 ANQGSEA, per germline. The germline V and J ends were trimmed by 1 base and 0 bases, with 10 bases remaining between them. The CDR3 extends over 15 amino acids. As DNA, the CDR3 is TGCAGCGTTGAAGGGGCACCGAGCTCCTACAATGAGCAGTTCTTC. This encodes CSVEGAPSSYNEQFF.

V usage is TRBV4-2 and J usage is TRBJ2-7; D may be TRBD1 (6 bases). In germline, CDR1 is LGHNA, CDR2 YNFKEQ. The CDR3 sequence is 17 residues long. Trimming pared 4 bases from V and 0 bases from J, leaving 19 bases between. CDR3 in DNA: TGTGCCAGCAGCCGATCGAGGACAGCTTTTAACTCCTACGAGCAGTACTTC. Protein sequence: CASSRSRTAFNSYEQYF.

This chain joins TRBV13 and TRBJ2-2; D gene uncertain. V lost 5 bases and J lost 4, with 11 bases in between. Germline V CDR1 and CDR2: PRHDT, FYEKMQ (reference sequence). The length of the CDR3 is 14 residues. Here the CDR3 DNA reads TGTGCCAGCAGCAATCTAGGATCCACCGGGGAGCTGTTTTTT. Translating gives CASSNLGSTGELFF. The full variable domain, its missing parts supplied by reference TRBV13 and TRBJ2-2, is AAGVIQSPRHLIKEKRETATLKCYPIPRHDTVYWYQQGPGQDPQFLISFYEKMQSDKGSIPDRFSAQQFSDYHSELNMSSLELGDSALYFCASSNLGSTGELFFGEGSRLTVL.

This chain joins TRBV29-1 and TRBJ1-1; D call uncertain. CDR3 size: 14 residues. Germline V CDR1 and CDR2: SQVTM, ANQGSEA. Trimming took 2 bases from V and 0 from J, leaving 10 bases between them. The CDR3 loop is CSVETENMNTEAFF. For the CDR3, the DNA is TGCAGCGTTGAAACAGAAAATATGAACACTGAAGCTTTCTTT.